The next 10 T cell receptor beta chains were all read from a single sample in a study of blood T cell repertoires in COVID-19. The protocol was immunoSEQ multiplex PCR, while the TCRdb copy is restricted to in-frame clones and leaves out a portion. The sample holds more than 85,000 clones, approximately 85% seen once. The sample consisted of peripheral blood. These receptors originate from a man aged 35 to 55 with active or convalescent COVID-19.

This chain connects TRBV29-1 to TRBJ2-7, with 9 nucleotides matching TRBD2. Losses at the gene ends were 3 bases for V and 3 bases for J; bases not matched to a gene: 6. CDR3 length: 14 amino acids. Germline V gives CDR1 SQVTM, CDR2 ANQGSEA. DNA for the CDR3: TGCAGCGTTGATGCTAGCGGGGCAATCTACGAGCAGTACTTC. Its translation is CSVDASGAIYEQYF.

This sequence joins TRBV5-1 and TRBJ2-7; 12 bases match TRBD1. The CDR3 loop spans 15 amino acids. Germline V gene sequence: CDR1 SGHRS, CDR2 YFSETQ. V dropped 4 bases and J dropped 5; count of bases not matched to a gene: 7. The CDR3 loop reads CASSVTGTGGHEQYF. DNA for the CDR3: TGCGCCAGCAGCGTCACCGGGACAGGGGGCCACGAGCAGTACTTC.

The chain links TRBV28 to TRBJ2-7; 10 bases line up with TRBD1. The CDR3 consists of 13 residues. The V gene end was trimmed by 7 bases and the J gene end by 4 bases; junction bases not matched to a gene: 4. Germline CDR1 reads MDHEN; CDR2 reads SYDVKM. For the CDR3, the DNA is TGTGCCAGCACCCCGGGACAGGGGTACGAGCAGTACTTC. Residues: CASTPGQGYEQYF.

The chain is built from TRBV3-1 (or the pseudogene TRBV3-2) and TRBJ2-7; D is ambiguous. CDR1 and CDR2 from the germline V gene are LGHDT and YNNKEL (reference sequence). CDR3 length: 15 residues. V dropped 0 bases and J dropped 6 bases, with 15 bases sitting between them. The CDR3, as DNA: TGTGCCAGCAGCCAAGATGTGGCGGCGACTCTCGAGCAGTACTTC. Its protein is CASSQDVAATLEQYF.

DNA for the CDR3: TGTGCCAGCAGCTTAGAGGGAGCTGAAGCTTTCTTT. This codes for CASSLEGAEAFF. The chain links TRBV7-2 to TRBJ1-1; D remains ambiguous. CDR3 length: 12 amino acids. Germline CDR1 is SGHTA and CDR2 is FQGNSA. V was shortened by 1 base and J by 6 bases, with 6 bases between the two germline ends.

This clone was recorded at least ten times. The chain links TRBV12-3 or TRBV12-4 to TRBJ1-1, with 9 bases matching TRBD1. Losses at the gene ends were 8 bases for V and 9 bases for J; bases not matched to a gene: 4. The CDR3 runs to 11 residues. The CDR3 here is CASRGTGKAFF. DNA of the CDR3: TGTGCCAGCCGGGGGACAGGGAAAGCTTTCTTT.

The CDR3 bases are TGCGCCAGCGGCCTAGCGGGGGGTAGCACAGATACGCAGTATTTT. The encoded protein is CASGLAGGSTDTQYF. The V call is TRBV5-1, the J call TRBJ2-3; TRBD2 agrees at 11 bases. The CDR3 runs to 15 residues. V trimming: 7 bases; J trimming: 0 bases; junction bases outside the gene matches: 4. Germline V gives CDR1 SGHRS, CDR2 YFSETQ.

The CDR3 nucleotides are TGCGCCAGCAGCTCCTCTAGCGGGATCGACACCGGGGAGCTGTTTTTT. Protein sequence: CASSSSSGIDTGELFF. The J gene is TRBJ2-2, the V gene TRBV5-1; TRBD2 matches at 9 bases. The CDR3 has 16 amino acids. Per the germline V gene, CDR1 is SGHRS and CDR2 is YFSETQ. Trimming at V came to 3 bases and at J to 3 bases, leaving 6 bases not matched to a gene.

This chain connects TRBV28 to TRBJ2-6; maybe TRBD1 (5 bases). From germline, CDR1 is MDHEN and CDR2 SYDVKM. Trimming pared 9 bases from V and 0 bases from J, leaving 12 bases between. The CDR3 is 15 residues long. This chain's CDR3 is CASRGHNSGANVLTF. DNA of the CDR3: TGTGCCAGTAGAGGACACAACTCTGGGGCCAACGTCCTGACTTTC.

V is TRBV2 and J is TRBJ1-2; D ambiguous. The CDR3 loop spans 12 amino acids. V gave up 8 bases and J gave up 2 bases, with 9 bases separating them. Germline V gene sequence: CDR1 SNHLY, CDR2 FYNNEI. CDR3 coding DNA: TGTGCCAGCTCCTCGCAGAACTATGGCTACACCTTC. As protein: CASSSQNYGYTF.